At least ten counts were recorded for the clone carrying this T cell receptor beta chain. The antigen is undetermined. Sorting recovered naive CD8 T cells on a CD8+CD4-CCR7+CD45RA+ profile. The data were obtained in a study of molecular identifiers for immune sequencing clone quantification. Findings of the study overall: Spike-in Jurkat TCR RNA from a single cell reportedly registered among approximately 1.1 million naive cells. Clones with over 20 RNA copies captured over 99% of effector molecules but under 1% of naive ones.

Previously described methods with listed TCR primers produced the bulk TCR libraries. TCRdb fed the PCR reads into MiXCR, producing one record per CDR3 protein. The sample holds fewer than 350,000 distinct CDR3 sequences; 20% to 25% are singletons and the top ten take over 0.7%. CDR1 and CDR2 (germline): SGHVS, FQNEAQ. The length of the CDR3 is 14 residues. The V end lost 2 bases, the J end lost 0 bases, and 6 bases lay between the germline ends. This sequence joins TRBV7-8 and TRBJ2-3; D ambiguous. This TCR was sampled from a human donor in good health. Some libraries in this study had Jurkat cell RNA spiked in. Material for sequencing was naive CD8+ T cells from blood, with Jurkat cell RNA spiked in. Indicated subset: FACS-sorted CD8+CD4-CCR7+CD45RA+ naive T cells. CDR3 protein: CASSLMGSTDTQYF. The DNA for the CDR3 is TGTGCCAGCAGCTTAATGGGGAGCACAGATACGCAGTATTTT.